Listed here are 30 T cell receptor beta chains from one sample, sequenced in a study of identifying expanded T cells in peripheral blood. Method: immunoSEQ multiplex PCR; TCRdb's copy keeps in-frame clones and lacks some. The table lists 70,000 to 95,000 clones, 88% of them singletons. The sequenced sample was blood. Receptors were obtained from a person between 18 and 75 years old in good health.

The gene calls are TRBV7-7 and TRBJ2-2; no reliable D call. Trimming pared 5 bases from V and 7 bases from J, leaving 8 bases between. CDR1 SSHAT and CDR2 FNYEAQ come from the germline V gene (reference sequence). The CDR3 is 12 residues long. The CDR3 nucleotides are TGTGCCAGCAGCCCGGTTGGCGGGGAGCTGTTTTTT. This codes for CASSPVGGELFF.

The chain recombines TRBV4-2 with TRBJ2-1; 7 bases agree with TRBD1. The CDR3 consists of 15 residues. Germline V gives CDR1 LGHNA, CDR2 YNFKEQ. V was pared by 0 bases and J by 4 bases, with 3 bases of the junction left unmatched. CDR3 in amino acids: CASSQDRGSYNEQFF. The CDR3 region has the DNA TGTGCCAGCAGCCAAGACAGGGGGTCTTACAATGAGCAGTTCTTC.

The chain is built from TRBV5-6 and TRBJ2-3, with D perhaps matching TRBD1 (6 bases). Germline CDR1 and CDR2: SGHDT and YYEEEE. The CDR3 length is 15 residues. Between the trimmed V and J ends, which lost 2 bases and 1 base, there was a span of 11 bases. The DNA for the CDR3 is TGTGCCAGCAGCTTAGGGGGAATAGGCACAGATACGCAGTATTTT. Translated, it gives CASSLGGIGTDTQYF.

This clone occurred once. The CDR3 reads CASSRTTNYGYTF. The CDR3 DNA reads as TGTGCCAGCAGTCGGACAACTAACTATGGCTACACCTTC. The J gene is TRBJ1-2, the V gene TRBV6-6; the D gene is possibly TRBD1 (5 bases). V lost 5 bases to trimming and J lost 0 bases, with 7 bases between them. Germline V gene lookup returns CDR1 MNHNY and CDR2 SVGAGI (reference sequence). This CDR3 has 13 residues.

The chain employs TRBV6-5 and TRBJ2-7; the D gene is possibly TRBD2 (5 bases). Germline CDR1 is MNHEY and CDR2 is SVGAGI. This CDR3 contains 12 residues. V was clipped by 6 bases and J by 2 bases, with 8 bases between them. The CDR3: CASRRGAYEQYF. The CDR3 nucleotides read TGTGCCAGCAGACGGGGTGCCTACGAGCAGTACTTC.

The chain joins TRBV7-3 to TRBJ2-2; 8 nucleotides line up with TRBD2. Per germline, CDR1 SGHTA and CDR2 FQGTGA. The CDR3 is 14 amino acids. V lost 2 bases to trimming and J lost 7 bases; unmatched junction nucleotides: 3. CDR3 residues: CASSLLAGLGELFF. CDR3 nucleotide sequence: TGTGCCAGCAGCTTACTAGCGGGCCTCGGGGAGCTGTTTTTT.

This rearrangement joins TRBV29-1 to TRBJ2-5; 12 bases agree with TRBD2. V lost 2 bases to trimming and J lost 6 bases; unmatched junction nucleotides: 4. Germline-derived CDR1 and CDR2 are SQVTM and ANQGSEA. This CDR3 spans 14 amino acids. The CDR3 DNA follows: TGCAGCGTTGAAACTAGCGGGAGGTTAAAGACCCAGTACTTC. Translation gives CSVETSGRLKTQYF.

This clone has only a few counts. The chain carries TRBV6-1 and TRBJ2-7; D ambiguous. The CDR3 is made up of 13 amino acids. Germline V gives CDR1 MNHNS, CDR2 SASEGT. The V gene lost 4 bases and the J gene lost 5 bases, with 12 bases spanning the gap. The DNA of the CDR3 is TGTGCCAGCAGTGTAAACTGGCAGAACGAGCAGTACTTC. Protein: CASSVNWQNEQYF.

This clone was counted once. The chain joins TRBV27 to TRBJ1-1; D call uncertain. Per the germline V gene, CDR1 is MNHEY and CDR2 is SMNVEV (reference sequence). The CDR3 contains 12 residues. V shed 5 bases and J shed 0 bases, with 4 bases lying between them. The DNA of the CDR3 is TGTGCCAGCAGTAGATTGAACACTGAAGCTTTCTTT. Its protein is CASSRLNTEAFF.

The chain combines TRBV12-1 with TRBJ1-3; TRBD1 reflects the table's D call only, with no check against the DNA. TRBV12-1 is a pseudogene. This CDR3 is 15 amino acids long. This CDR3 is CASSLQGARGNTIYF. The CDR3 region has the DNA TGTGCCAGCAGCTTACAGGGGGCTAGGGGAAACACCATATATTTT.

The chain has TRBV27 and TRBJ2-1; TRBD2 matches at 11 bases. CDR3 length: 15 residues. V lost 5 bases to trimming and J lost 6 bases; unmatched junction nucleotides: 6. The V gene's germline CDR1 is MNHEY and CDR2 SMNVEV (reference sequence). In DNA form, the CDR3 reads TGTGCCAGCAGTCTAGCGGGAGGCCTATTCAATGAGCAGTTCTTC. Amino acids: CASSLAGGLFNEQFF.

J is TRBJ1-1 and V is TRBV9; no reliable D call. Germline lookup yields CDR1 SGDLS and CDR2 YYNGEE. The CDR3 is 14 amino acids. V lost 0 bases to trimming and J lost 1 base, with 7 bases between them. CDR3 sequence: CASSVELRNTEAFF. DNA of the CDR3: TGTGCCAGCAGCGTAGAGTTGCGGAACACTGAAGCTTTCTTT.

The chain is built from TRBV6-4 and TRBJ2-1, with D possibly being TRBD2 (6 bases). V lost 2 bases and J lost 0, with 8 bases in between. The germline V gene has CDR1 MRHNA and CDR2 SNTAGT. CDR3 length equals 15 residues. The CDR3 protein is CASSDGSGSYNEQFF. The DNA of the CDR3 is TGTGCCAGCAGTGACGGTAGCGGCTCCTACAATGAGCAGTTCTTC.

The chain recombines TRBV2 with TRBJ1-5, with 9 bases matching TRBD1. V was pared by 6 bases and J by 0 bases, with 6 bases of the junction left unmatched. Per the germline V gene, CDR1 is SNHLY and CDR2 is FYNNEI. The length of the CDR3 is 16 residues. This CDR3 reads CASREGQGNSNQPQHF. In DNA, the CDR3 is TGTGCCAGCAGGGAGGGACAGGGAAATAGCAATCAGCCCCAGCATTTT.

The gene calls are TRBV19 and TRBJ2-1; possibly TRBD1 or TRBD2 for D (5 bases each). Germline values: CDR1 LNHDA, CDR2 SQIVND (reference sequence). V dropped 3 bases and J dropped 5 bases, with 14 bases sitting between them. This CDR3 has 15 amino acids. This chain's CDR3 is CASSITWGPHNEQFF. CDR3 nucleotide sequence: TGTGCCAGTAGTATTACCTGGGGACCTCACAATGAGCAGTTCTTC.

The gene calls are TRBV29-1 and TRBJ1-1, with D possibly being TRBD1 (6 bases). Germline CDR1 SQVTM, CDR2 ANQGSEA. The CDR3 is made up of 14 amino acids. Trimming took off 7 bases at V and 0 bases at J, with 15 bases between the two ends. The CDR3 nucleotides read TGCAGCGCCCCGGGACATCGCATGAACACTGAAGCTTTCTTT. Translating gives CSAPGHRMNTEAFF.

This clone is a singleton in its sample. The chain links TRBV21-1 to TRBJ2-3; the table's TRBD1 call for D was not verified on the DNA. TRBV21-1 counts as a pseudogene. This CDR3 spans 17 amino acids. The CDR3, as DNA: TGTGCCAGCAGCCCAAGGGGGTGGAGCGCGAGCACAGATACGCAGTATTTT. Its protein is CASSPRGWSASTDTQYF.

The rearrangement joins TRBV7-3 to TRBJ2-1; 14 nucleotides line up with TRBD2. The CDR3 contains 18 residues. Germline CDR1 reads SGHTA; CDR2 reads FQGTGA. J was trimmed by 9 bases and V by 5 bases; bases with no gene match: 15. The CDR3: CASSSLPPGTSGGIEQFF. The CDR3 bases are TGTGCCAGCAGCAGCCTTCCCCCCGGGACTAGCGGGGGAATTGAGCAGTTCTTC.

The V call is TRBV7-9, the J call TRBJ1-4; D is unclear. The CDR3 loop spans 13 amino acids. Germline CDR1 and CDR2: SEHNR and FQNEAQ (reference sequence). V was clipped by 5 bases and J by 8 bases, with 12 bases between them. The CDR3 bases are TGTGCCAGCAGCCCCGGACCTGGGGAAAAACTGTTTTTT. It is translated as CASSPGPGEKLFF.

The chain uses TRBV15 and TRBJ2-7; TRBD1 matches at 8 bases. Germline-derived CDR1 and CDR2 are LNHNV and YYDKDF (reference sequence). After removal of 5 bases from V and 5 bases from J, the junction contained 11 bases not matched to a gene. There are 15 residues in the CDR3. The CDR3: CATSPSRDRNHEQYF. The CDR3 DNA reads as TGTGCCACCAGCCCTTCCCGGGACAGGAACCACGAGCAGTACTTC.

To note about this clone: The junction does not match germline at one end; this may be a read error. V gene TRBV5-1 combines with J gene TRBJ2-1; D tentatively reads TRBD1 or TRBD2 (6 bases each). CDR3 length: 14 amino acids. The germline gives CDR1 SGHRS, CDR2 YFSETQ. The CDR3 loop reads CANSLDPGADEQFF. CDR3 nucleotides: TGCGCCAACAGCTTGGATCCGGGGGCGGATGAGCAGTTCTTC.

This chain uses TRBV11-2 with TRBJ2-7, with D possibly matching TRBD2 (6 bases). CDR3 length: 18 residues. V shed 3 bases and J shed 2 bases, with 23 bases lying between them. Germline V gives CDR1 SGHAT, CDR2 FQNNGV. The CDR3 bases are TGTGCCAGCAGCTTGAAAGTTGGGACTTCTACCTTTACCTACGAGCAGTACTTC. As protein: CASSLKVGTSTFTYEQYF. The full variable domain, rest sourced from reference TRBV11-2 and TRBJ2-7, is EAGVAQSPRYKIIEKRQSVAFWCNPISGHATLYWYQQILGQGPKLLIQFQNNGVVDDSQLPKDRFSAERLKGVDSTLKIQPAKLEDSAVYLCASSLKVGTSTFTYEQYFGPGTRLTVT.

The chain joins TRBV6-1 to TRBJ1-2, with D possibly matching TRBD1 (5 bases). Per germline, CDR1 MNHNS and CDR2 SASEGT. V was trimmed by 0 bases and J by 4 bases, leaving 9 bases between them. CDR3 length equals 14 residues. This chain's CDR3 is CASSEAETVYGYTF. The CDR3 nucleotides are TGTGCCAGCAGTGAAGCCGAGACAGTCTATGGCTACACCTTC.

This rearrangement joins TRBV2 to TRBJ2-1; possible D gene TRBD2, 6 bases. V lost 8 bases and J lost 5, with 13 bases in between. The CDR3 extends over 13 amino acids. The germline gives CDR1 SNHLY, CDR2 FYNNEI. Here the CDR3 DNA reads TGTGCCAGCCGGGACTCCTATAACAATGAGCAGTTCTTC. Residues: CASRDSYNNEQFF.

V usage is TRBV19 and J usage is TRBJ1-5; a possible D gene is TRBD1 (6 bases). The germline V gene encodes CDR1 LNHDA and CDR2 SQIVND (reference sequence). This CDR3 has 16 residues. V lost 3 bases to trimming and J lost 0 bases, with 12 bases between them. CDR3 loop: CASSIYPGASNQPQHF. The CDR3 DNA reads TGTGCCAGTAGTATTTATCCAGGGGCTAGCAATCAGCCCCAGCATTTT.

A single count supports this clone. The J gene is TRBJ2-1, the V gene TRBV28; D call uncertain. The CDR3 extends over 17 amino acids. The V gene's germline CDR1 is MDHEN and CDR2 SYDVKM. V lost 8 bases to trimming and J lost 0 bases, with 20 bases between them. CDR3 DNA: TGTGCCAGCTCACTCTCAGGCCTCCGTAGCTCCTACAATGAGCAGTTCTTC. Translation gives CASSLSGLRSSYNEQFF. Combining the CDR3 with reference TRBV28 and TRBJ2-1 gives the whole variable domain DVKVTQSSRYLVKRTGEKVFLECVQDMDHENMFWYRQDPGLGLRLIYFSYDVKMKEKGDIPEGYSVSREKKERFSLILESASTNQTSMYLCASSLSGLRSSYNEQFFGPGTRLTVL.

The V and J genes are TRBV5-5 and TRBJ1-3, with D uncertain. Trimming stripped 2 bases from V and 0 bases from J, with 15 bases between. The CDR3 is 17 residues long. Germline CDR1 and CDR2: SGHKS and YYEKEE (reference sequence). CDR3 sequence (DNA): TGTGCCAGCAGCTTCTGGGTTACAACTTCCTCTGGAAACACCATATATTTT. Protein sequence: CASSFWVTTSSGNTIYF.

As for this clone: One end of the junction varies from germline; a read error may be responsible. The chain is built from TRBV6-1 and TRBJ1-1; 9 bases map to TRBD1. This CDR3 spans 13 amino acids. Germline assignment: CDR1 MNHNS and CDR2 SASEGT. The CDR3 protein is CAISDRGQGEAFF. CDR3 DNA: TGTGCCATCAGTGACAGGGGACAGGGTGAAGCTTTCTTT.

This clone was observed once. The chain recombines TRBV10-2 with TRBJ1-5; D is ambiguous. The V end lost 6 bases, the J end lost 5 bases, and 14 bases lay between the germline ends. Germline CDR1 is WSHSY and CDR2 is SAAADI. This CDR3 contains 14 residues. The chain's CDR3 is CASRRGVEDQPQHF. DNA for the CDR3: TGCGCCAGCAGACGAGGTGTTGAGGATCAGCCCCAGCATTTT.

This rearrangement joins TRBV10-3 to TRBJ2-7, with 8 bases matching TRBD2. The CDR3 runs 16 residues. The germline V gene encodes CDR1 ENHRY and CDR2 SYGVKD. V shed 0 bases, J shed 3 bases, and the junction held 7 bases outside the gene matches. CDR3 loop: CAISESEREFHYEQYF. The CDR3 DNA sequence: TGTGCCATCAGTGAGTCCGAGCGGGAGTTTCACTACGAGCAGTACTTC.